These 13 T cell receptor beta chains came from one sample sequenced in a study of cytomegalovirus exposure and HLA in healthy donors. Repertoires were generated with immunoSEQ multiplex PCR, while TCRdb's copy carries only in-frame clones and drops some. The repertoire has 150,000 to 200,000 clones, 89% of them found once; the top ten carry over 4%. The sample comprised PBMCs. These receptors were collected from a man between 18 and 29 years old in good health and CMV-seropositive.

The CDR3 nucleotides read TGTGCCAGTAGTTCAAGGGGCCCCTACGAGCAGTACTTC. Residues: CASSSRGPYEQYF. The chain uses TRBV19 and TRBJ2-7; D possibly corresponds to TRBD1 (5 bases). CDR1 and CDR2 (germline): LNHDA, SQIVND (reference sequence). The CDR3 has 13 amino acids. Trimming removed 5 bases from V and 2 bases from J, with 10 bases in between.

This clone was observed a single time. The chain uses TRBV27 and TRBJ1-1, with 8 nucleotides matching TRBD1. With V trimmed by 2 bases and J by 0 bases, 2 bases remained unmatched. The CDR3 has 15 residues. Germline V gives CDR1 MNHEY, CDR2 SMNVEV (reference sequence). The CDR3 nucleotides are TGTGCCAGCAGTTTAACAGGGGGTCTGAACACTGAAGCTTTCTTT. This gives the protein CASSLTGGLNTEAFF.

Written as DNA, the CDR3 is TGCGCCAGCACTCGATCCACCGGGAGGACAGATACGCAGTATTTT. Translating gives CASTRSTGRTDTQYF. The rearrangement joins TRBV5-1 to TRBJ2-3; 7 bases line up with TRBD2. The junction had 10 bases not matched to a gene; V was cut back by 6 bases and J by 3 bases. The CDR3 contains 15 residues. Germline CDR1 SGHRS, CDR2 YFSETQ.

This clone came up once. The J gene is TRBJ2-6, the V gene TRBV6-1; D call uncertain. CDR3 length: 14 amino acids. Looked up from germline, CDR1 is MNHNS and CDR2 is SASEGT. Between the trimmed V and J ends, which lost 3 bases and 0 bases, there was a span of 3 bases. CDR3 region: CASSESSGANVLTF. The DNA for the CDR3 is TGTGCCAGCAGTGAGAGCTCTGGGGCCAACGTCCTGACTTTC.

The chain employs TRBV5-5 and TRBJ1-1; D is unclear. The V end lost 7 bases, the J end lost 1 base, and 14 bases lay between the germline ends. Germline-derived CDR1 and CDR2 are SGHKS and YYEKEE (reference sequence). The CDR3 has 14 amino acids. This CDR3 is CASAEGSGNTEAFF. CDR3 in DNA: TGTGCCAGCGCCGAGGGTAGCGGGAACACTGAAGCTTTCTTT.

As DNA, the CDR3 is TGTGCCACCAGCAGAGGAGGGGGAGTGAATGAGCAGTTCTTC. This gives the protein CATSRGGGVNEQFF. This chain uses TRBV15 with TRBJ2-1; D may be TRBD1 (6 bases). V was trimmed by 1 base and J by 7 bases, leaving 11 bases between them. The CDR3 extends over 14 amino acids. Germline V CDR1 and CDR2: LNHNV, YYDKDF (reference sequence).

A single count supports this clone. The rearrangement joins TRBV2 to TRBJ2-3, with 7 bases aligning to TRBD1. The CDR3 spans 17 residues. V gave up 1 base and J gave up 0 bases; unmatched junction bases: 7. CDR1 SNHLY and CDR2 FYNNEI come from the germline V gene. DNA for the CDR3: TGTGCCAGCAGTGAAGGCCCGGACAGGCCTAGCACAGATACGCAGTATTTT. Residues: CASSEGPDRPSTDTQYF.

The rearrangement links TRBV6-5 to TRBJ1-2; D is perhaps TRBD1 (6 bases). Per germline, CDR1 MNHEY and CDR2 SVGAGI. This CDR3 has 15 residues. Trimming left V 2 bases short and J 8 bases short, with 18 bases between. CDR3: CASSYREGGREGYTF. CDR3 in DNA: TGTGCCAGCAGTTACAGGGAGGGGGGGCGGGAGGGCTACACCTTC.

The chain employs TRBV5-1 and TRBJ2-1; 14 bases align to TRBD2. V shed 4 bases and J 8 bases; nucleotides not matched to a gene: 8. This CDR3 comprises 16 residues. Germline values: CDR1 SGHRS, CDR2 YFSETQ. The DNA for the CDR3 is TGCGCCAGCAGCACGGGACTAGCGGGAGAAACGGATGAGCAGTTCTTC. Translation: CASSTGLAGETDEQFF.

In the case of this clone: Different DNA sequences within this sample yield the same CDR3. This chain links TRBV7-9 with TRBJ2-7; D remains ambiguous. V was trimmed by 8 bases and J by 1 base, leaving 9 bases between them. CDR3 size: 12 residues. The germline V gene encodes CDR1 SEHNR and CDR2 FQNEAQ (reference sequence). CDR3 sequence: CASSPRSYEQYF. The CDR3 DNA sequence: TGTGCCAGCTCTCCGCGTTCCTACGAGCAGTACTTC.

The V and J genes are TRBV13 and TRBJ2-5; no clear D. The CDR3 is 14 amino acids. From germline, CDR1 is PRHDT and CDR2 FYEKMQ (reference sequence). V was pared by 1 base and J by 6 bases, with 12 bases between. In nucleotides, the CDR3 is TGTGCCAGCAGCTTAGATGGCCTGGAGAAGACCCAGTACTTC. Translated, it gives CASSLDGLEKTQYF.

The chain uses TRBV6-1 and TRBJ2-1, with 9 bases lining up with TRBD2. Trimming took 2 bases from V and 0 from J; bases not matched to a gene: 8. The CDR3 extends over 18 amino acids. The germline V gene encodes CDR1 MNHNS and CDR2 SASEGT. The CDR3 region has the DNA TGTGCCAGCAGTGAACTAGCGGGACCATTAAGCTCCTACAATGAGCAGTTCTTC. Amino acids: CASSELAGPLSSYNEQFF.

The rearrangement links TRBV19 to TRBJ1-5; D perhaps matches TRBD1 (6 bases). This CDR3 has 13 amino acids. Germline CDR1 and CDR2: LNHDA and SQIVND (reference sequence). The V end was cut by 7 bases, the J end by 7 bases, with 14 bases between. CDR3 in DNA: TGTGCCAGTACCGCTCAGGGGAACCAGCCCCAGCATTTT. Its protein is CASTAQGNQPQHF.